This TCR beta chain appears in the sequencing data of a study of radiation and T cells in renal cell carcinoma. TCRdb keeps only in-frame clones here, not all; method: immunoSEQ multiplex PCR. Altogether some 80,000 clones are present, over 65% being singletons, with the ten largest covering 2.4%. The time point: blood 4 weeks post-SBRT, at nephrectomy. Treatment specified: 15 Gy SBRT to primary tumor, nephrectomy 4 weeks later. The CDR3 is 15 residues long. The germline CDR1 and CDR2 sequences are MNHNS and SASEGT. The V and J ends lost 2 bases and 6 bases respectively, with 15 bases between them. The starting material was blood, obtained from a patient whose treatment included radiotherapy and nephrectomy. The gene calls are TRBV6-1 and TRBJ2-3; D unresolved. The receptor comes from a woman aged 55-69 years with renal cell carcinoma. The CDR3 DNA reads as TGTGCCAGCAGTGAAACCCCCTCCGGTCGGGATACGCAGTATTTT. It specifies CASSETPSGRDTQYF.